This T cell receptor (beta chain) was recovered during a study of T cells in Graves' hyperthyroidism and ophthalmopathy. Study as a whole: Peripheral blood was taken when the disease was first diagnosed, before any treatment began.

Using RNA transcripts as the source, TCR beta CDR3 regions were amplified. The HTBI primer set was used in a first-round RT-PCR of the TCR CDR3. TCRdb analysed the multiplex PCR reads with MiXCR anew, one entry per CDR3 protein. The sample carries about 210,000 distinct CDR3 sequences, more than 15% recorded once. CDR1 MNHEY and CDR2 SMNVEV come from the germline V gene (reference sequence). Trimming shortened V by 6 bases and J by 3 bases, and 12 bases separated the two germline ends. The CDR3 has 13 residues. PBMCs came from about 10 ml fresh peripheral blood. This clonotype was seen a few times. Its specificity is unknown. Study observations and caveats: Model-based prediction identified ophthalmopathy a median approximately 6 months prior to its onset. Most clonotypes expanded in thyroid above 0.001 were likewise present in blood.

V and J are TRBV27 and TRBJ2-7; either TRBD1 or TRBD2 may fit D (5 bases each). The sequence was obtained from a middle-aged man with Graves' hyperthyroidism. The sequenced sample was blood. The CDR3 reads CASRPGRIYEQYF. In DNA form, the CDR3 reads TGTGCCAGCAGGCCGGGACGGATCTACGAGCAGTACTTC.